This T cell receptor (beta chain) was recovered during a study of T-cell memory formation after mild COVID-19. A single record per CDR3 protein comes from TCRdb applying MiXCR to the 5' RACE reads. The sample contains 30,000 to 45,000 distinct CDR3 sequences, over 10% of which appear only once. This clonotype has ten or more counts. CDR3 length: 13 amino acids. V gave up 6 bases and J gave up 3 bases, with 12 bases separating them. This clonotype originated in a man aged 18 to 29 who had mild COVID-19 (a few samples of this study predate the infection). Cell type and time point are not known. The gene calls are TRBV12-3 or TRBV12-4 and TRBJ2-7; D might be TRBD1 (6 bases). The specimen sequenced was PBMCs or a T cell subset sorted from them (not recorded which). The CDR3: CASSWDTIYEQYF. For the CDR3, the DNA is TGTGCCAGCAGCTGGGACACCATCTACGAGCAGTACTTC.